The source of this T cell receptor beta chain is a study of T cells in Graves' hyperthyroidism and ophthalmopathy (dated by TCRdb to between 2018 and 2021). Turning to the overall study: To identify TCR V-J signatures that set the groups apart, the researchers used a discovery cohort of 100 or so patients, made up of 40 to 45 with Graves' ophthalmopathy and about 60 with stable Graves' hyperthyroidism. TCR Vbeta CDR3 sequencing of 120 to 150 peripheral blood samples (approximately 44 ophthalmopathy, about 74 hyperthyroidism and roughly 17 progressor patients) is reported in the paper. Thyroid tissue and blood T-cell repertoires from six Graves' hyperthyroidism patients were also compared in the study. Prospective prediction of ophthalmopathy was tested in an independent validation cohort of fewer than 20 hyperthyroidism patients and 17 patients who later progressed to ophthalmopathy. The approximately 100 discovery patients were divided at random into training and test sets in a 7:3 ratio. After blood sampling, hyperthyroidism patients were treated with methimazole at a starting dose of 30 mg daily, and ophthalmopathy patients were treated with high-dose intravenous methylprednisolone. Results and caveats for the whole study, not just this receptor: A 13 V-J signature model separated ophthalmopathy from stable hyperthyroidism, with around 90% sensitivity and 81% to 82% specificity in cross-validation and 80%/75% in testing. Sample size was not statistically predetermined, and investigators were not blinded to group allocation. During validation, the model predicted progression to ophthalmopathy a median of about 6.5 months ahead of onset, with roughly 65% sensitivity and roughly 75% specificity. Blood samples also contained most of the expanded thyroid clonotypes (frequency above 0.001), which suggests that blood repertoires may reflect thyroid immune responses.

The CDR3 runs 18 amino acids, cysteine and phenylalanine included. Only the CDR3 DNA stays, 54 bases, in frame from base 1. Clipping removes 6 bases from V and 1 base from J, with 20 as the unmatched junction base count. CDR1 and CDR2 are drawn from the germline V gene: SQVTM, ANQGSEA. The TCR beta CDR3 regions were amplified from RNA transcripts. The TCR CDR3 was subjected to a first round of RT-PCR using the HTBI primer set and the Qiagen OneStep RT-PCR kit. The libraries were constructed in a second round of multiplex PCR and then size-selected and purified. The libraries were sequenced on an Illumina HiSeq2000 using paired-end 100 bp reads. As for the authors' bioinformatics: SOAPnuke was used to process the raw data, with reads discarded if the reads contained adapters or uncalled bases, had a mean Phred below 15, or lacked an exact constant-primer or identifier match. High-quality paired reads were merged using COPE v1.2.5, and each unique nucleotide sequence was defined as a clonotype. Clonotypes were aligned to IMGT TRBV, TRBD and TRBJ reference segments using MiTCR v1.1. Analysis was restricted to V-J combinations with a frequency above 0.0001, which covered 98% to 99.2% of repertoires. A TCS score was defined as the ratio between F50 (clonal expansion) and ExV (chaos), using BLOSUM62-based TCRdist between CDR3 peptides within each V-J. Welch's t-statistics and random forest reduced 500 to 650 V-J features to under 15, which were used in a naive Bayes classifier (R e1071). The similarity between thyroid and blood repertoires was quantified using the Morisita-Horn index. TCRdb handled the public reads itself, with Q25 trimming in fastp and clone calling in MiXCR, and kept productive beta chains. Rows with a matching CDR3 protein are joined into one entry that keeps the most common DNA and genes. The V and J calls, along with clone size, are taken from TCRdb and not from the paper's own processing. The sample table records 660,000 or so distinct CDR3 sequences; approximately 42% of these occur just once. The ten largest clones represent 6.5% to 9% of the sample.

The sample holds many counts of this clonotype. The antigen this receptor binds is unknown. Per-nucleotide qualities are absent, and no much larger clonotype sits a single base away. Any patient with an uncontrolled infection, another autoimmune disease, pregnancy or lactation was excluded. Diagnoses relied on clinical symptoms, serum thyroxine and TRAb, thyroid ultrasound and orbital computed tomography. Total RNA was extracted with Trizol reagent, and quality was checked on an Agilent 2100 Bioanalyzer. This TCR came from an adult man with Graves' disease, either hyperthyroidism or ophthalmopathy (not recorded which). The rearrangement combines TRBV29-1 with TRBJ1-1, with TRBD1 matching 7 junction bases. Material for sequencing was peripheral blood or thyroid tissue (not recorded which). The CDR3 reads CSVRQGVNVKRPNTEAFF. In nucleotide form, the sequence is TGCAGCGTAAGACAGGGAGTGAATGTGAAGCGACCGAACACTGAAGCTTTCTTT.